This TCR beta chain came from a study of beta chain features in type 1 diabetes. Study-level results: Patients with Type 1 diabetes showed moderately but significantly shorter TCRB CDR3s in all four CD4+ subsets.

The investigators reverse transcribed all of the isolated RNA, so they sequenced expressed TCRB transcripts. Profiled with immunoSEQ multiplex PCR; TCRdb holds only in-frame clones, not every one. The data contain about 270,000 clones, roughly an eighth of them singletons. Points on this clone: What it binds is unknown.

The CDR3 extends over 13 amino acids. Germline values: CDR1 MGHDK, CDR2 SYGVNS. Trimming removed 3 bases at V and 5 bases at J, with 10 bases between. The clonotype originates from a man younger than 40 with type 1 diabetes. The specimen sequenced was naive CD4+ T cells from blood. This sequence joins TRBV25-1 and TRBJ2-5; D is ambiguous. In DNA form, the CDR3 reads TGTGCCAGCAGTGACATAATAGTTGAGACCCAGTACTTC. The encoded protein is CASSDIIVETQYF.